Below, 19 T cell receptor beta chains from the same sample are listed, as sequenced in a study of T-cell reconstitution after alpha-beta-depleted transplantation in children (dated by TCRdb to between 2015 and 2016). Libraries were made using PCR. TCRdb shows the sequencer as Illumina HiSeq 2500. Molecular barcoding was employed in the preparation of TCR libraries, with unique molecular identifiers being used to normalize TCRbeta repertoire quantification. TCRdb reran the public reads through fastp at Q25 and MiXCR, keeping productive beta chains. Identical CDR3 proteins give one entry, which carries the most common genes and DNA. The sample profile shows about 300,000 distinct CDR3 sequences; 10% of them were found once. The top ten clonotypes cover approximately 7.6% of the sample. The intended sense of this specimen's treatment or condition label: allogeneic hematopoietic cell transplantation with graft depleted of TCRalphabeta T cells and CD19 B cells.

The material sequenced was PBMCs, taken before TCRalphabeta/CD19-depleted stem cell transplant. The receptor source for this set is a boy younger than two with acute myeloid leukemia, due to receive a stem cell transplant.

This clonotype was seen at least ten times. The chain combines TRBV7-9 with TRBJ2-3, with D tentatively TRBD1 (6 bases). Germline CDR1 is SEHNR and CDR2 is FQNEAQ (reference sequence). The CDR3 loop spans 15 amino acids. V dropped 0 bases and J dropped 1 base, with 8 bases sitting between them. The CDR3 DNA follows: TGTGCCAGCAGCTTAGCGGGGGCGGGCACAGATACGCAGTATTTT. Protein sequence: CASSLAGAGTDTQYF.

This clonotype was observed a few times. This chain connects TRBV7-9 to TRBJ2-5; 11 bases line up with TRBD1. The CDR3 sequence is 14 residues long. With V trimmed by 4 bases and J by 4 bases, 2 bases remained unmatched. The V gene's germline CDR1 is SEHNR and CDR2 FQNEAQ (reference sequence). This chain's CDR3 is CASSSGQGGETQYF. The CDR3 nucleotides read TGTGCCAGCAGCTCGGGACAGGGGGGAGAGACCCAGTACTTC.

This clonotype was observed at least ten times. This chain links TRBV28 with TRBJ2-7; D remains ambiguous. Trimming left V 4 bases short and J 4 bases short, with 11 bases between. Germline CDR1 is MDHEN and CDR2 is SYDVKM. CDR3 size: 13 residues. The CDR3 bases are TGTGCCAGCAGTTCGGACGGAGCTTACGAGCAGTACTTC. Protein product: CASSSDGAYEQYF. The entire variable domain, with the rest obtained from reference TRBV28 and TRBJ2-7, is as follows: DVKVTQSSRYLVKRTGEKVFLECVQDMDHENMFWYRQDPGLGLRLIYFSYDVKMKEKGDIPEGYSVSREKKERFSLILESASTNQTSMYLCASSSDGAYEQYFGPGTRLTVT.

The chain uses TRBV5-2 and TRBJ2-7; TRBD2, the D gene given by the table, was not confirmed from the DNA. TRBV5-2 is given as a pseudogene. The CDR3 is 17 residues long. The CDR3 reads CARGLPRLAGGPYEQYF. CDR3 nucleotide sequence: TGTGCCAGGGGCTTGCCCCGACTAGCGGGGGGGCCCTACGAGCAGTACTTC.

The J gene is TRBJ1-3, the V gene TRBV6-5; D is ambiguous. The germline V gene has CDR1 MNHEY and CDR2 SVGAGI. Between the trimmed V and J ends, which lost 0 bases and 0 bases, there was a span of 9 bases. The CDR3 runs to 16 residues. This chain's CDR3 is CASSYSGFDSGNTIYF. CDR3 DNA sequence: TGTGCCAGCAGTTACTCGGGATTCGACTCTGGAAACACCATATATTTT.

This clonotype was seen repeatedly, ten times or more. The chain carries TRBV5-1 and TRBJ2-7, with TRBD2 identical over 9 bases. Losses at the gene ends were 4 bases for V and 5 bases for J; bases not matched to a gene: 4. CDR1 SGHRS and CDR2 YFSETQ come from the germline V gene. The CDR3 has 13 residues. CDR3: CASSPRTSDEQYF. The CDR3 nucleotides read TGCGCCAGCAGCCCCCGGACTAGCGACGAGCAGTACTTC.

V and J are TRBV3-1 and TRBJ1-5; D call uncertain. Germline V CDR1 and CDR2: LGHDT, YNNKEL (reference sequence). Between the trimmed V and J ends, which lost 0 bases and 1 base, there was a span of 10 bases. CDR3 length equals 16 residues. The CDR3 protein is CASSQDFSPSNQPQHF. Written as DNA, the CDR3 is TGTGCCAGCAGCCAAGATTTCAGCCCAAGCAATCAGCCCCAGCATTTT.

This clonotype was observed many times. This chain uses TRBV11-1 with TRBJ2-1; 8 bases fit TRBD2. The ends lost 4 bases at V and 6 bases at J; junction bases unmatched: 11. The CDR3 length is 16 residues. Germline V gene lookup returns CDR1 SGHAT and CDR2 FQDESV (reference sequence). CDR3 loop: CASSSPSGTRRNEQFF. CDR3 DNA: TGTGCCAGCAGCTCGCCTTCCGGGACTAGACGCAATGAGCAGTTCTTC. The full variable domain, in which reference TRBV11-1 and TRBJ2-1 provide the parts outside the CDR3, is EAEVAQSPRYKITEKSQAVAFWCDPISGHATLYWYRQILGQGPELLVQFQDESVVDDSQLPKDRFSAERLKGVDSTLKIQPAELGDSAMYLCASSSPSGTRRNEQFFGPGTRLTVL.

This clonotype was seen many times. This rearrangement joins TRBV7-9 to TRBJ2-2; a possible D gene is TRBD2 (6 bases). The CDR3 is 16 amino acids. The germline V gene has CDR1 SEHNR and CDR2 FQNEAQ (reference sequence). The V gene lost 4 bases and the J gene lost 3 bases, with 15 bases spanning the gap. The CDR3 loop reads CASSSREGEDTGELFF. The CDR3 nucleotides read TGTGCCAGCAGCTCACGTGAAGGGGAGGACACCGGGGAGCTGTTTTTT.

This clonotype has just a few counts. This chain connects TRBV5-4 to TRBJ2-7, with D perhaps assigned TRBD1 or TRBD2 (5 bases each). Germline lookup yields CDR1 SGHNT and CDR2 YYREEE (reference sequence). The CDR3 runs to 15 residues. V was shortened by 0 bases and J by 2 bases, with 12 bases between the two germline ends. The CDR3 spells CASSLGRGPTYEQYF. The CDR3 DNA is TGTGCCAGCAGCTTGGGACGGGGCCCTACCTACGAGCAGTACTTC.

The V and J genes are TRBV5-1 and TRBJ2-2; 10 bases fit TRBD2. The V segment lost 3 bases and the J segment 3 bases; nucleotides outside the gene matches: 5. The CDR3 has 16 amino acids. Germline CDR1 SGHRS, CDR2 YFSETQ. CDR3 region: CASSSKRGGHTGELFF. The CDR3 DNA is TGCGCCAGCAGCTCCAAGCGGGGGGGCCACACCGGGGAGCTGTTTTTT. The variable domain in full, with the rest retrieved from reference TRBV5-1 and TRBJ2-2, is KAGVTQTPRYLIKTRGQQVTLSCSPISGHRSVSWYQQTPGQGLQFLFEYFSETQRNKGNFPGRFSGRQFSNSRSEMNVSTLELGDSALYLCASSSKRGGHTGELFFGEGSRLTVL.

The chain recombines TRBV28 with TRBJ2-7; the D is unclear. The CDR3 totals 15 residues. Trimming took 5 bases from V and 1 from J, leaving 15 bases between them. Germline V gives CDR1 MDHEN, CDR2 SYDVKM. DNA for the CDR3: TGTGCCAGCAGTCACCTCTTGGTCACTTCCTACGAGCAGTACTTC. Translated: CASSHLLVTSYEQYF.

V is TRBV12-3 or TRBV12-4 and J is TRBJ2-7; TRBD1 agrees at 9 bases. J gave up 2 bases and V 2 bases, and 7 bases lay outside the gene matches. The CDR3 is 16 amino acids. CDR3 residues: CASSLTAGTGTYEQYF. CDR3 nucleotide sequence: TGTGCCAGCAGTTTAACTGCCGGGACAGGGACCTACGAGCAGTACTTC.

This clonotype was recorded at least ten times. The chain couples TRBV5-5 to TRBJ2-3; D perhaps matches TRBD2 (6 bases). The length of the CDR3 is 14 residues. Germline V gene sequence: CDR1 SGHKS, CDR2 YYEKEE (reference sequence). The V end was cut by 2 bases, the J end by 1 base, with 8 bases between. The CDR3 region is CASSLWGGTDTQYF. In DNA, the CDR3 is TGTGCCAGCAGCTTATGGGGGGGCACAGATACGCAGTATTTT. The entire variable domain, with the rest obtained from reference TRBV5-5 and TRBJ2-3, is as follows: DAGVTQSPTHLIKTRGQQVTLRCSPISGHKSVSWYQQVLGQGPQFIFQYYEKEERGRGNFPDRFSARQFPNYSSELNVNALLLGDSALYLCASSLWGGTDTQYFGPGTRLTVL.

This clonotype was counted ten times or more. The rearrangement uses TRBV12-3 or TRBV12-4 and TRBJ2-5, with TRBD1 matching over 8 bases. V was clipped by 5 bases and J by 0 bases; unmatched bases: 8. This CDR3 has 16 residues. CDR3 DNA: TGTGCCAGCAGTATGGGAGGACAGGGAAACCAAGAGACCCAGTACTTC. Translating it yields CASSMGGQGNQETQYF.

At least ten counts were recorded for this clonotype. The J gene is TRBJ2-1, the V gene TRBV2, with D tentatively TRBD1 or TRBD2 (5 bases each). There are 13 residues in the CDR3. From germline, CDR1 is SNHLY and CDR2 FYNNEI. With 9 bases removed from V and 5 bases from J, the gap between germline ends came to 14 bases. The chain's CDR3 is CARGTVTDNEQFF. CDR3 nucleotides: TGTGCCAGAGGGACGGTGACGGACAATGAGCAGTTCTTC.

At least ten counts were recorded for this clonotype. The chain joins TRBV15 to TRBJ2-7; D possibly matches TRBD1 or TRBD2 (5 bases each). CDR3 length equals 13 residues. CDR1 and CDR2 from the germline V gene are LNHNV and YYDKDF (reference sequence). The germline V and J ends were trimmed by 9 bases and 6 bases, with 18 bases remaining between them. This CDR3 is CATGDRSVSEQYF. CDR3 bases: TGTGCCACGGGGGACCGTTCGGTCTCCGAGCAGTACTTC.

The gene calls are TRBV11-3 and TRBJ2-1; D tentatively reads TRBD1 or TRBD2 (5 bases each). Germline V gene sequence: CDR1 SGHNT, CDR2 YENEEA. V dropped 4 bases and J dropped 4 bases, with 11 bases sitting between them. The CDR3 length is 14 residues. The CDR3: CASSYAGSYNEQFF. Written as DNA, the CDR3 is TGTGCCAGCAGCTATGCAGGGAGTTACAATGAGCAGTTCTTC. The full variable domain, with the rest looked up from reference TRBV11-3 and TRBJ2-1, is EAGVVQSPRYKIIEKKQPVAFWCNPISGHNTLYWYLQNLGQGPELLIRYENEEAVDDSQLPKDRFSAERLKGVDSTLKIQPAELGDSAVYLCASSYAGSYNEQFFGPGTRLTVL.

The sample holds many counts of this clonotype. The chain recombines TRBV7-9 with TRBJ2-5, with D possibly TRBD2 on 5 matching bases. The CDR3 totals 16 residues. Germline V gene data show CDR1 as SEHNR and CDR2 as FQNEAQ (reference sequence). The V gene lost 1 base and the J gene lost 2 bases, with 14 bases spanning the gap. CDR3 coding DNA: TGTGCCAGCAGCTTAGGTGGGTCGGGAAATCAAGAGACCCAGTACTTC. Amino acid sequence: CASSLGGSGNQETQYF. Full variable domain (remainder filled in from reference TRBV7-9 and TRBJ2-5): DTGVSQNPRHKITKRGQNVTFRCDPISEHNRLYWYRQTLGQGPEFLTYFQNEAQLEKSRLLSDRFSAERPKGSFSTLEIQRTEQGDSAMYLCASSLGGSGNQETQYFGPGTRLLVL.